The 9 T cell receptor beta chains given below trace back to one sample, sequenced in a study of T cell responses to AZD1222 COVID-19 vaccine. Generated by immunoSEQ multiplex PCR, the TCRdb table keeps only in-frame clones and is missing some. The sample lists approximately 180,000 clones, 70% to 90% occurring once. This material consisted of peripheral blood, taken 28 days after the second dose of the MenACWY control vaccine. The receptors were gathered from an adult who received the MenACWY meningococcal vaccine as a control.

V usage is TRBV18 and J usage is TRBJ2-5; D uncertain. V gave up 5 bases and J gave up 5 bases, with 6 bases separating them. Germline CDR1 reads KGHSH; CDR2 reads LQKENI. The CDR3 sequence is 11 residues long. CDR3 DNA sequence: TGTGCCAGCTCAAAAGGGGAGACCCAGTACTTC. Amino acid sequence: CASSKGETQYF.

This chain connects TRBV7-2 to TRBJ1-5, with D unclear. The germline V gene encodes CDR1 SGHTA and CDR2 FQGNSA. CDR3 length equals 14 residues. V was clipped by 6 bases and J by 0 bases, with 9 bases between them. CDR3 sequence: CASRRANSNQPQHF. CDR3 DNA: TGTGCCAGCAGGAGGGCCAATAGCAATCAGCCCCAGCATTTT.

This rearrangement joins TRBV6-2 or TRBV6-3 to TRBJ1-5; 7 nucleotides line up with TRBD1. The ends lost 5 bases at V and 6 bases at J; junction bases unmatched: 7. CDR3 length: 14 residues. Germline assignment: CDR1 MNHEY and CDR2 SVGEGT. The chain's CDR3 is CASSGRQGGQPQHF. In DNA form, the CDR3 reads TGTGCCAGCAGTGGCCGACAGGGCGGTCAGCCCCAGCATTTT.

The V and J genes are TRBV13 and TRBJ1-5, with D maybe TRBD1 (5 bases). CDR1 is PRHDT and CDR2 is FYEKMQ in the germline V gene (reference sequence). V was cut by 5 bases and J by 4 bases, with 9 bases left in between. CDR3 length equals 13 residues. Here the CDR3 DNA reads TGTGCCAGCAGCGCAGGACAAAATCAGCCCCAGCATTTT. Protein sequence: CASSAGQNQPQHF.

The chain is built from TRBV19 and TRBJ1-2; D remains unclear. V gave up 1 base and J gave up 0 bases, with 6 bases separating them. Germline V gene lookup returns CDR1 LNHDA and CDR2 SQIVND (reference sequence). The CDR3 length is 14 residues. The CDR3 loop is CASSIASSNYGYTF. In DNA, the CDR3 is TGTGCCAGTAGTATAGCAAGTTCTAACTATGGCTACACCTTC.

The rearrangement links TRBV18 to TRBJ1-2, with D possibly TRBD1 on 5 matching bases. This CDR3 has 14 residues. The V and J ends lost 3 bases and 6 bases respectively, with 14 bases between them. CDR1 and CDR2 (germline): KGHSH, LQKENI. The CDR3 spells CASSPETELNGYTF. The CDR3 DNA reads TGTGCCAGCTCACCTGAGACAGAACTAAATGGCTACACCTTC.

This chain connects TRBV19 to TRBJ2-7; no reliable D call. The ends were cut back, 6 bases at V and 6 bases at J, with 18 bases in the middle. Germline V gives CDR1 LNHDA, CDR2 SQIVND (reference sequence). CDR3 size: 14 residues. The CDR3 loop is CASSPPGPWGEQYF. The DNA for the CDR3 is TGTGCCAGTAGCCCCCCCGGGCCCTGGGGCGAGCAGTACTTC.

The chain is built from TRBV11-3 and TRBJ2-5; 7 positions agree with TRBD1. With V trimmed by 3 bases and J by 3 bases, 1 base remained unmatched. Germline CDR1 is SGHNT and CDR2 is YENEEA. The CDR3 loop spans 13 amino acids. The CDR3 protein is CASSFGTEETQYF. In nucleotides, the CDR3 is TGTGCCAGCAGCTTCGGGACAGAAGAGACCCAGTACTTC.

This sequence joins TRBV28 and TRBJ1-1; maybe TRBD1 (5 bases). This CDR3 is built from 17 residues. V lost 4 bases, J lost 2 bases, and 20 bases lay in between. Germline CDR1 MDHEN, CDR2 SYDVKM. The CDR3 region has the DNA TGTGCCAGCAGTTCTTCACCCGGGACTGCTATAAACACTGAAGCTTTCTTT. The encoded protein is CASSSSPGTAINTEAFF.